The rows below give T cell receptor beta chains drawn from one sample of a study of response to subunit inactivated influenza vaccine. TCRdb ran MiXCR on the RT-PCR reads and lists one entry per CDR3 protein. The sample lists about 520,000 distinct CDR3 sequences; roughly 7.9% were seen once. Here the sequenced sample was PBMCs from blood, taken about 24 months after vaccination. These receptors were taken from a man in his fifties or sixties who received an inactivated influenza vaccine. CDR3s include the opening cysteine and the closing phenylalanine or tryptophan. A D gene is named only where the DNA matches it firmly. Clone sizes are given selectively: once, few, many, or a class where the clone is expanded.

len: 17
j_gene: TRBJ1-4
abundance: .
v_gene: TRBV27
d_gene: TRBD1
CDR3aa: CASSTGTGGARSEKLFF
CDR3nt: TGTGCCAGCAGTACCGGGACAGGGGGCGCACGGTCTGAAAAACTGTTTTTT

len: 15
j_gene: TRBJ2-7
abundance: .
v_gene: TRBV5-1
d_gene: .
CDR3aa: CASSYQTGPGYEQYF
CDR3nt: TGCGCCAGCAGCTACCAGACAGGTCCCGGCTACGAGCAGTACTTC

len: 15
j_gene: TRBJ2-3
abundance: few
v_gene: TRBV12-3/TRBV12-4
d_gene: .
CDR3aa: CASSFGLGSTDTQYF
CDR3nt: TGTGCCAGCAGTTTTGGGCTGGGGAGCACAGATACGCAGTATTTT

len: 11
j_gene: TRBJ1-2
abundance: .
v_gene: TRBV6-5
d_gene: .
CDR3aa: CASRRGDGYTF
CDR3nt: TGTGCCAGCAGACGGGGAGATGGCTACACCTTC

len: 15
j_gene: TRBJ2-3
abundance: few
v_gene: TRBV15
d_gene: .
CDR3aa: CATSRTRGMADTQYF
CDR3nt: TGTGCCACCAGCAGAACCAGGGGTATGGCAGATACGCAGTATTTT

len: 15
j_gene: TRBJ2-2
abundance: few
v_gene: TRBV15
d_gene: TRBD2
CDR3aa: CATSRTGGPAGELFF
CDR3nt: TGTGCCACCAGCAGGACGGGGGGGCCGGCCGGGGAGCTGTTTTTT

len: 16
j_gene: TRBJ2-7
abundance: few
v_gene: TRBV5-1
d_gene: .
CDR3aa: CASSPTWSYTYYEQYF
CDR3nt: TGCGCCAGCAGCCCAACTTGGTCCTATACTTACTACGAGCAGTACTTC

len: 15
j_gene: TRBJ2-1
abundance: many
v_gene: TRBV9
d_gene: TRBD1
CDR3aa: CASSSRQGSYNEQFF
CDR3nt: TGTGCCAGCAGCTCAAGACAGGGGTCCTACAATGAGCAGTTCTTC

len: 15
j_gene: TRBJ1-5
abundance: many
v_gene: TRBV12-3/TRBV12-4
d_gene: .
CDR3aa: CASSHGGRLNQPQHF
CDR3nt: TGTGCCAGCAGTCACGGGGGCAGACTGAATCAGCCCCAGCATTTT

len: 13
j_gene: TRBJ2-1
abundance: .
v_gene: TRBV7-2
d_gene: .
CDR3aa: CASSFVRGDEQFF
CDR3nt: TGTGCCAGCAGCTTCGTGAGGGGGGATGAGCAGTTCTTC

len: 15
j_gene: TRBJ2-7
abundance: few
v_gene: TRBV5-1
d_gene: .
CDR3aa: CASSLVLGGSSEQYF
CDR3nt: TGCGCCAGCAGCTTGGTTCTTGGCGGATCTTCGGAGCAGTACTTC

len: 13
j_gene: TRBJ1-1
abundance: many
v_gene: TRBV20-1
d_gene: .
CDR3aa: CSALRGPGTEAFF
CDR3nt: TGCAGTGCGTTACGGGGCCCGGGGACTGAAGCTTTCTTT

len: 19
j_gene: TRBJ2-1
abundance: .
v_gene: TRBV4-3
d_gene: TRBD2
CDR3aa: CASSQAPLPAGGSYNEQFF
CDR3nt: TGCGCCAGCAGCCAAGCGCCCCTCCCAGCGGGGGGTTCCTACAATGAGCAGTTCTTC

len: 15
j_gene: TRBJ2-7
abundance: few
v_gene: TRBV7-9
d_gene: TRBD2
CDR3aa: CASSKTSGSSYEQYF
CDR3nt: TGTGCCAGCAGCAAGACTAGCGGGAGCTCCTACGAGCAGTACTTC

len: 17
j_gene: TRBJ1-4
abundance: few
v_gene: TRBV5-5
d_gene: .
CDR3aa: CASSFDFIGARGEKLFF
CDR3nt: TGTGCCAGCAGCTTTGATTTTATAGGGGCGAGGGGTGAAAAACTGTTTTTT

len: 13
j_gene: TRBJ1-6
abundance: .
v_gene: TRBV12-3/TRBV12-4
d_gene: .
CDR3aa: CASAGTLDSPLHF
CDR3nt: TGTGCCAGCGCCGGGACTCTCGATTCACCCCTCCACTTT

len: 15
j_gene: TRBJ2-1
abundance: .
v_gene: TRBV25-1
d_gene: TRBD2
CDR3aa: CASSESAAGGGEQFF
CDR3nt: TGTGCCAGCAGTGAATCGGCAGCGGGAGGCGGTGAGCAGTTCTTC

len: 18
j_gene: TRBJ1-5
abundance: .
v_gene: TRBV28
d_gene: .
CDR3aa: CASSTPPLRGSSNQPQHF
CDR3nt: TGTGCCAGCAGTACCCCTCCTCTGAGGGGATCAAGCAATCAGCCCCAGCATTTT

len: 14
j_gene: TRBJ2-7
abundance: .
v_gene: TRBV10-3
d_gene: .
CDR3aa: CAISPGLLSVEQYF
CDR3nt: TGTGCCATCAGTCCGGGACTCCTATCCGTCGAGCAGTACTTC

len: 13
j_gene: TRBJ2-7
abundance: .
v_gene: TRBV6-2/TRBV6-3
d_gene: .
CDR3aa: CASSQTGTYEQYF
CDR3nt: TGTGCCAGCAGTCAAACAGGGACCTACGAGCAGTACTTC

len: 14
j_gene: TRBJ1-1
abundance: .
v_gene: TRBV12-3/TRBV12-4
d_gene: .
CDR3aa: CASSLMGGGTEAFF
CDR3nt: TGTGCCAGCAGTTTAATGGGCGGGGGGACTGAAGCTTTCTTT

len: 17
j_gene: TRBJ2-2
abundance: .
v_gene: TRBV7-2
d_gene: TRBD1
CDR3aa: CASSFRGTASMGGELFF
CDR3nt: TGTGCCAGCAGCTTCCGAGGGACAGCCTCGATGGGCGGGGAGCTGTTTTTT

len: 14
j_gene: TRBJ1-6
abundance: many
v_gene: TRBV6-5
d_gene: TRBD1
CDR3aa: CASRGQGGGSPLHF
CDR3nt: TGTGCCAGCAGGGGACAGGGTGGGGGTTCACCCCTCCACTTT

len: 14
j_gene: TRBJ2-7
abundance: few
v_gene: TRBV4-1
d_gene: TRBD1
CDR3aa: CASSPNQGAFEQYF
CDR3nt: TGCGCCAGCAGCCCGAATCAGGGGGCGTTTGAGCAGTACTTC

len: 13
j_gene: TRBJ1-2
abundance: few
v_gene: TRBV30
d_gene: TRBD1
CDR3aa: CAWAPTGVYGYTF
CDR3nt: TGTGCCTGGGCCCCGACAGGGGTCTATGGCTACACCTTC

len: 13
j_gene: TRBJ1-3
abundance: .
v_gene: TRBV30
d_gene: .
CDR3aa: CAWWRDSGNTIYF
CDR3nt: TGTGCCTGGTGGAGGGACTCTGGAAACACCATATATTTT

len: 15
j_gene: TRBJ2-3
abundance: .
v_gene: TRBV11-2
d_gene: .
CDR3aa: CASSLVGVGTDTQYF
CDR3nt: TGTGCCAGCAGCTTAGTAGGGGTGGGCACAGATACGCAGTATTTT

len: 13
j_gene: TRBJ2-5
abundance: .
v_gene: TRBV18
d_gene: .
CDR3aa: CASSEQNQETQYF
CDR3nt: TGTGCCAGCTCCGAACAGAACCAAGAGACCCAGTACTTC

len: 15
j_gene: TRBJ2-2
abundance: many
v_gene: TRBV5-1
d_gene: TRBD2
CDR3aa: CASSLAGGGTGELFF
CDR3nt: TGCGCCAGCAGCTTAGCGGGAGGAGGCACCGGGGAGCTGTTTTTT

len: 14
j_gene: TRBJ2-1
abundance: few
v_gene: TRBV20-1
d_gene: .
CDR3aa: CSARALKAWDEQFF
CDR3nt: TGCAGTGCTAGAGCCTTAAAAGCGTGGGATGAGCAGTTCTTC

len: 16
j_gene: TRBJ1-6
abundance: many
v_gene: TRBV28
d_gene: .
CDR3aa: CASSLPGVSYNSPLHF
CDR3nt: TGTGCCAGCAGTTTACCCGGGGTCTCCTATAATTCACCCCTCCACTTT

len: 12
j_gene: TRBJ2-1
abundance: .
v_gene: TRBV20-1
d_gene: .
CDR3aa: CSGAIFYNEQFF
CDR3nt: TGCAGTGGGGCGATTTTCTACAATGAGCAGTTCTTC

len: 15
j_gene: TRBJ2-2
abundance: many
v_gene: TRBV12-3/TRBV12-4
d_gene: .
CDR3aa: CASSLAGWGTGELFF
CDR3nt: TGTGCCAGCAGTTTGGCGGGGTGGGGCACCGGGGAGCTGTTTTTT

len: 15
j_gene: TRBJ2-5
abundance: many
v_gene: TRBV4-3
d_gene: .
CDR3aa: CASSQAVDREETQYF
CDR3nt: TGCGCCAGCAGCCAAGCGGTCGATCGGGAAGAGACCCAGTACTTC

len: 14
j_gene: TRBJ2-5
abundance: .
v_gene: TRBV24-1
d_gene: .
CDR3aa: CATSEEGRVETQYF
CDR3nt: TGTGCCACCAGTGAAGAGGGCAGGGTAGAGACCCAGTACTTC

len: 14
j_gene: TRBJ1-2
abundance: .
v_gene: TRBV10-3
d_gene: .
CDR3aa: CAISATETNYGYTF
CDR3nt: TGTGCCATCAGTGCTACCGAAACAAACTATGGCTACACCTTC

len: 13
j_gene: TRBJ2-3
abundance: many
v_gene: TRBV12-3/TRBV12-4
d_gene: .
CDR3aa: CASIPWGTDTQYF
CDR3nt: TGTGCCAGCATACCATGGGGGACAGATACGCAGTATTTT

len: 11
j_gene: TRBJ2-3
abundance: .
v_gene: TRBV20-1
d_gene: .
CDR3aa: CSALKGDTQYF
CDR3nt: TGCAGTGCTCTCAAGGGGGATACGCAGTATTTT

len: 14
j_gene: TRBJ1-1
abundance: many
v_gene: TRBV20-1
d_gene: .
CDR3aa: CSANIQGIGTEAFF
CDR3nt: TGCAGTGCTAACATCCAGGGGATTGGCACTGAAGCTTTCTTT

len: 15
j_gene: TRBJ2-5
abundance: .
v_gene: TRBV7-9
d_gene: TRBD1
CDR3aa: CASSLNRDSVETQYF
CDR3nt: TGTGCCAGCAGCCTCAACCGGGACAGTGTAGAGACCCAGTACTTC

len: 14
j_gene: TRBJ1-6
abundance: few
v_gene: TRBV6-1
d_gene: TRBD1
CDR3aa: CASSPGQAHSPLHF
CDR3nt: TGTGCCAGCAGTCCGGGACAGGCACATTCACCCCTCCACTTT

len: 15
j_gene: TRBJ2-1
abundance: few
v_gene: TRBV10-3
d_gene: TRBD2
CDR3aa: CAISAESGRANEQFF
CDR3nt: TGTGCCATCAGTGCGGAGAGCGGGAGGGCGAATGAGCAGTTCTTC

len: 14
j_gene: TRBJ1-1
abundance: .
v_gene: TRBV20-1
d_gene: TRBD1
CDR3aa: CSATGQGARTEAFF
CDR3nt: TGCAGTGCTACTGGACAGGGGGCGCGAACTGAAGCTTTCTTT

len: 18
j_gene: TRBJ2-2
abundance: few
v_gene: TRBV27
d_gene: TRBD2
CDR3aa: CASRISAGALRNTGELFF
CDR3nt: TGTGCCAGCAGAATCTCAGCGGGGGCGCTCCGGAACACCGGGGAGCTGTTTTTT

len: 16
j_gene: TRBJ2-5
abundance: .
v_gene: TRBV12-3/TRBV12-4
d_gene: .
CDR3aa: CASSPGSIGGPETQYF
CDR3nt: TGTGCCAGCAGCCCTGGTTCGATCGGGGGGCCGGAGACCCAGTACTTC

len: 13
j_gene: TRBJ1-1
abundance: .
v_gene: TRBV7-2
d_gene: .
CDR3aa: CASRMGRATEAFF
CDR3nt: TGTGCCAGCAGGATGGGCAGGGCCACTGAAGCTTTCTTT

len: 16
j_gene: TRBJ2-1
abundance: .
v_gene: TRBV28
d_gene: TRBD1
CDR3aa: CASSRGQGAIGNEQFF
CDR3nt: TGTGCCAGCAGTAGAGGACAGGGGGCCATCGGCAATGAGCAGTTCTTC

len: 16
j_gene: TRBJ2-4
abundance: few
v_gene: TRBV6-1
d_gene: TRBD2
CDR3aa: CASRPPAGVSKNIQYF
CDR3nt: TGTGCCAGCCGACCTCCAGCGGGAGTGTCCAAAAACATTCAGTACTTC